The clone carrying this T cell receptor beta chain was found many times. Its antigen is not known. One entry per CDR3 protein results from TCRdb running MiXCR on the 5' RACE reads. This table has more than 300,000 distinct CDR3 sequences, around 10% appearing once. This specimen belongs to a study of T cells after yellow fever vaccination. Study findings and constraints: Contaminants from the bulk population, in the form of abundant clonotypes, could be found in FACS-sorted repertoires. Booster sampling recovered most clones from primary vaccination (roughly 96% CD4, roughly 86% CD8). Overall, a small share of clonotypes was seen in both CD4 and CD8 compartments.

Trimming cost V 4 bases and J 6 bases, with 10 bases left between them. CDR3 size: 13 residues. The sequencing used CD4+ T cells sorted from PBMCs, collected 45 days after the yellow fever booster vaccination. This chain connects TRBV12-3 or TRBV12-4 to TRBJ2-1, with D tentatively TRBD1 (6 bases). The sequence was collected from a man aged 18 to 30 who received the YFV17D yellow fever vaccine. The CDR3, as DNA: TGTGCCAGCAGTTCCCGGACAGTCAATGAGCAGTTCTTC. Translating gives CASSSRTVNEQFF.